The clone carrying this T cell receptor beta chain was seen a single time. The antigen remains unidentified. Presence of unique molecular identifiers characterized the TCR beta cDNA libraries. Input populations of 1 to 10 million T cells gave rise to approximately 480,000 cDNA molecules. TCRdb analysed the PCR reads with MiXCR anew, one entry per CDR3 protein. This sample has roughly 540,000 distinct CDR3 sequences; less than 40% occur once, and the top ten carry 4.5% to 7.5%. The data were obtained in a study of post-analysis software for immune sequencing data. Looking at the study overall: The disease courses covered relapsing-remitting, secondary progressive and progressive-relapsing multiple sclerosis.

The V and J ends lost 10 bases and 4 bases, in that order; junction bases with no gene match: 15. The V gene's germline CDR1 is SNHLY and CDR2 FYNNEI. CDR3 length: 15 amino acids. Study findings and constraints: Elevated frequency relative to controls characterized roughly five TRBV segments in patients, TRBV5-6, TRBV5-1 and TRBV20-1 among them. A significant reduction in normalized Chao1 diversity was observed in multiple sclerosis patients versus controls.

The genes are TRBV2 and TRBJ1-2; TRBD1 aligns across 7 bases. This sequence was found in a girl aged 2-17 years with multiple sclerosis. The sequencing sample was made of blood. The CDR3 sequence is CANRQSGQYIYGYTF. The CDR3, as DNA: TGTGCCAACCGGCAGTCGGGACAGTATATCTATGGCTACACCTTC.